Listed below are T cell receptor beta chains from one sample, sequenced in a study of T cells in Graves' hyperthyroidism and ophthalmopathy. TCRdb re-called the multiplex PCR reads through MiXCR, storing one row per CDR3 protein. The table shows approximately 690,000 distinct CDR3 sequences, with more than 20% occurring only once. Sequencing was done on a sample of blood. The receptors were sampled from a man aged 25 to 40 with Graves' ophthalmopathy. CDR3s include the opening cysteine and the closing phenylalanine or tryptophan. A D gene is named only where the DNA matches it firmly. Some rows mark clone size as missing; the rest say once, few, many or name a class of expanded clone.

j_call v_call cdr3_length clone_size d_call cdr3_nt cdr3_aa
TRBJ1-2 TRBV20-1 17 many . TGCAGTGCTAGACCAATCGACAGGTCAACCGCTAACTATGGCTACACCTTC CSARPIDRSTANYGYTF
TRBJ2-3 TRBV28 14 few . TGTGCCAGCACCCTGGAGGGGGCGGCAGATACGCAGTATTTT CASTLEGAADTQYF
TRBJ1-5 TRBV12-3/TRBV12-4 12 many . TGTGCCAGCAGTCCCTCAGATCAGCCCCAGCATTTT CASSPSDQPQHF
TRBJ2-7 TRBV12-3/TRBV12-4 14 . . TGTGCCAGCAGTGGGAGGGGCAGGGGGAACGAGCAGTACTTC CASSGRGRGNEQYF
TRBJ2-2 TRBV20-1 13 . . TGCAGTGCCGACAGGAGAAACACCGGGGAGCTGTTTTTT CSADRRNTGELFF
TRBJ2-5 TRBV20-1 13 many TRBD2 TGCAGTGCTAGAGTGAGCGGGGCAGAGACCCAGTACTTC CSARVSGAETQYF
TRBJ2-3 TRBV12-3/TRBV12-4 16 many . TGTGCCAGCAGCAATAGGTGGCTATTCCTGGGAGATACGCAGTATTTT CASSNRWLFLGDTQYF
TRBJ1-6 TRBV6-5 14 . . TGTGCCAGCAGTTACCGCCCTCTGCCGCAACCCCTCCACTTT CASSYRPLPQPLHF
TRBJ2-5 TRBV11-2 14 many . TGTGCCAGCAGCTTAGTGGGTCTAGCGGAGACCCAGTACTTC CASSLVGLAETQYF
TRBJ2-1 TRBV7-9 17 . . TGTGCCAGCAGCCCCTTGACCCTTAGAGGGGGGTACAATGAGCAGTTCTTC CASSPLTLRGGYNEQFF
TRBJ2-5 TRBV4-1 14 . . TGCGCCAGCAGAACAGCGGCAAACCAAGAGACCCAGTACTTC CASRTAANQETQYF
TRBJ2-1 TRBV15 14 few . TGTGCCACCAGCAGGGGAGGGGGGATGAATGAGCAGTTCTTC CATSRGGGMNEQFF
TRBJ2-6 TRBV6-9 15 . . TGTGCCAGCAGTTCCAGGGCGGCTGGGGCCAACGTCCTGACTTTC CASSSRAAGANVLTF
TRBJ2-5 TRBV5-6 17 . TRBD2 TGTGCCAGCAGCTTGGCCTTGCGGGAGACGGTTTGGGAGACCCAGTACTTC CASSLALRETVWETQYF
TRBJ1-5 TRBV19 16 few . TGTGCCAGTAGCCAACAGGGAGTCGGTGGCAATCAGCCCCAGCATTTT CASSQQGVGGNQPQHF
TRBJ1-4 TRBV28 16 . TRBD1 TGTGCCAGCAGTAAACAGGGGGCGCGAACTAATGAAAAACTGTTTTTT CASSKQGARTNEKLFF
TRBJ1-6 TRBV2 16 many TRBD1 TGTGCCAGCAGTGATTGGGACAGCCCCTCGAATTCACCCCTCCACTTT CASSDWDSPSNSPLHF
TRBJ2-7 TRBV6-1 13 few . TGTGCCAGCAGATCACAGGGTTCGGCCGAGCAGTACTTC CASRSQGSAEQYF
TRBJ2-7 TRBV12-3/TRBV12-4 14 many . TGTGCCAGCAGTTTAGGAGGGGGGAACTACGAGCAGTACTTC CASSLGGGNYEQYF
TRBJ2-1 TRBV7-9 16 . TRBD2 TGTGCCAGCAGCTCGGAGACTAGCGGGATTTACAATGAGCAGTTCTTC CASSSETSGIYNEQFF
TRBJ1-5 TRBV28 11 many . TGTGCCAGCAGTTTTGGTCAGCCCCAGCATTTT CASSFGQPQHF
TRBJ2-7 TRBV5-4 16 . TRBD2 TGTGCCAGCAGCTTAGCCCCTTGGCGGGAGAATTACGAGCAGTACTTC CASSLAPWRENYEQYF
TRBJ1-1 TRBV7-9 15 few TRBD1 TGTGCCAGCAGCGCCAGGGACAGGGGGAACACTGAAGCTTTCTTT CASSARDRGNTEAFF
TRBJ1-1 TRBV12-3/TRBV12-4 14 few . TGTGCCAGCAGTTTTAAACCGAGGAACACTGAAGCTTTCTTT CASSFKPRNTEAFF
TRBJ2-7 TRBV30 14 many . TGTGCCTGGAGTTGGACGGGAAGCTCCTACGAGCAGTACTTC CAWSWTGSSYEQYF
TRBJ1-5 TRBV19 13 few . TGTGCCAGTAGTATAAATGGCAATCAGCCCCAGCATTTT CASSINGNQPQHF
TRBJ1-3 TRBV30 12 . . TGTGCCTGGAGACTCGACTGGAACACCATATATTTT CAWRLDWNTIYF
TRBJ1-1 TRBV6-1 13 . . TGTGCCAGCAGCCGTTCCGTGAACACTGAAGCTTTCTTT CASSRSVNTEAFF
TRBJ2-7 TRBV12-3/TRBV12-4 13 many TRBD2 TGTGCCAGCAGTAAGACTAGCGGCGCCGAGCAGTACTTC CASSKTSGAEQYF
TRBJ1-3 TRBV20-1 14 few . TGCAGTGCCTCCAAGGGCACTTCTGGAAACACCATATATTTT CSASKGTSGNTIYF
TRBJ2-3 TRBV6-1 16 . TRBD2 TGTGCCAGCAGGGAGGGACTAGCGGCCATCACAGATACGCAGTATTTT CASREGLAAITDTQYF
TRBJ2-7 TRBV7-9 14 . . TGTGCCAGCAGCTTAGCGCTGGACAGATACGAGCAGTACTTC CASSLALDRYEQYF
TRBJ1-1 TRBV28 16 many . TGTGCCAGCAGTTCTATGCCCATTCAAGTGAACACTGAAGCTTTCTTT CASSSMPIQVNTEAFF
TRBJ2-1 TRBV30 17 many . TGTGCCTGGAGTGTAATTGTGGTGGGCCCGTCCTACAATGAGCAGTTCTTC CAWSVIVVGPSYNEQFF
TRBJ2-7 TRBV20-1 14 . . TGCAGTGCTATCCGGACACCGATCTCCTACGAGCAGTACTTC CSAIRTPISYEQYF
TRBJ2-7 TRBV12-3/TRBV12-4 15 . TRBD2 TGTGCCAGCAGTTTCGGCGGGAGACACTCCTACGAGCAGTACTTC CASSFGGRHSYEQYF
TRBJ1-2 TRBV24-1 12 many . TGTGCCACCAGTGATGGAGGATACGGCTACACCTTC CATSDGGYGYTF
TRBJ1-6 TRBV12-3/TRBV12-4 14 few TRBD1 TGTGCCAGCAGGAAGGGACAGGGTGAATCACCCCTCCACTTT CASRKGQGESPLHF
TRBJ2-3 TRBV24-1 17 . . TGTGCCACCAGGGAGGGGCCAAATAGCGGAAGCACAGATACGCAGTATTTT CATREGPNSGSTDTQYF
TRBJ2-2 TRBV28 15 . . TGTGCCAGCAGCTCAGGGGCAGGACGAGGCGGGGAGCTGTTTTTT CASSSGAGRGGELFF
TRBJ1-5 TRBV28 13 . TRBD1 TGTGCCAGTTCAGGGGGTGGAAGTCAGCCCCAGCATTTT CASSGGGSQPQHF
TRBJ2-1 TRBV11-2 17 . TRBD2 TGTGCCAGCAGCTTAGGGACTAGCGGGAGGGCACGCAATGAGCAGTTCTTC CASSLGTSGRARNEQFF
TRBJ2-7 TRBV15 13 few TRBD2 TGTGCCACCCGTAAAGCGGGAGTGAGCGAGCAGTACTTC CATRKAGVSEQYF
TRBJ2-2 TRBV29-1 17 . TRBD1 TGCAGCGTTGAAGATCCTTTTGACAGGGAGTTACCCGGGGAGCTGTTTTTT CSVEDPFDRELPGELFF
TRBJ2-1 TRBV3-1 15 . TRBD2 TGTGCCAGCAGCTCGGGGGCGGGAGGGGGCCATGAGCAGTTCTTC CASSSGAGGGHEQFF
TRBJ1-5 TRBV4-1 20 . TRBD1 TGCGCCAGCAGCCAAGGTAATATGCAGGGGGACTATTATAGCAATCAGCCCCAGCATTTT CASSQGNMQGDYYSNQPQHF
TRBJ1-4 TRBV6-5 15 . . TGTGCCAGCAGTTACGGCCTACGGGACTCTGAAAAACTGTTTTTT CASSYGLRDSEKLFF
TRBJ2-1 TRBV3-1 16 . TRBD2 TGTGCCAGCAGCCGGGCTAGCGGGAGGGCCTTCCGGGAGCAGTTCTTC CASSRASGRAFREQFF
TRBJ2-7 TRBV20-1 14 few . TGCAGTGCTAGAGATCCGGGACTGTCCTACGAGCAGTACTTC CSARDPGLSYEQYF
TRBJ2-2 TRBV29-1 16 . TRBD2 TGCAGCGTTGGCCCCCGACTAGCCTCGAACACCGGGGAGCTGTTTTTT CSVGPRLASNTGELFF
TRBJ2-7 TRBV20-1 15 . TRBD2 TGCAGTGCTAGAGATGGTGCGGGAGGGCCGGGTGAGCAGTACTTC CSARDGAGGPGEQYF
TRBJ1-1 TRBV2 15 many . TGTGCCAGCACTATCCCAGGGGCCGAGAACACTGAAGCTTTCTTT CASTIPGAENTEAFF
TRBJ1-4 TRBV6-1 16 . . TGTGCCAGTCTCCGGGTCCTCGTTTTTGACAATGAAAAACTGTTTTTT CASLRVLVFDNEKLFF
TRBJ2-3 TRBV27 16 few TRBD2 TGTGCCAGCAGCCTCTTAGCGGGAGTGGGGACAGATACGCAGTATTTT CASSLLAGVGTDTQYF
TRBJ1-1 TRBV30 12 many TRBD1 TGTGCCTGGAGGGAGGGGGCCACTGAAGCTTTCTTT CAWREGATEAFF
TRBJ2-7 TRBV5-5 14 few . TGTGCCAGCAGCTCCCGTTACGAAAATGGAGAGCAGTACTTC CASSSRYENGEQYF
TRBJ1-5 TRBV18 19 . . TGTGCCAGCTCACCAGGCGGATCGGCAGGACCATTCAACAATCAGCCCCAGCATTTT CASSPGGSAGPFNNQPQHF
TRBJ2-7 TRBV6-1 14 many . TGTGCCAGCAGTGCAGGGACACCCACCTACGAGCAGTACTTC CASSAGTPTYEQYF